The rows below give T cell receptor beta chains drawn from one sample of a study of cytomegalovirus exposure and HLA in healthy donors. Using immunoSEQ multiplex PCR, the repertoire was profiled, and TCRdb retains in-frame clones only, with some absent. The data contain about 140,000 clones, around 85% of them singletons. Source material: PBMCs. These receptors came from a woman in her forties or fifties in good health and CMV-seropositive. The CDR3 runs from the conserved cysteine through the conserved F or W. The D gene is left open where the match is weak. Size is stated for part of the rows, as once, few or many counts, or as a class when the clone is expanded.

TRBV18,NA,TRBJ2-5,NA,CASSPEVGETQYF,TGTGCCAGCTCACCAGAGGTAGGAGAGACCCAGTACTTC
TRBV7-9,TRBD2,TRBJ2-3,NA,CASSPTSGGASTDTQYF,TGTGCCAGCAGCCCGACTAGCGGGGGGGCTAGCACAGATACGCAGTATTTT
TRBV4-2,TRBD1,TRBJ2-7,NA,CASSFGTGGEQYF,TGTGCCAGCAGCTTCGGGACAGGGGGTGAGCAGTACTTC
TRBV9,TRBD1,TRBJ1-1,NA,CASSAPQGADTEAFF,TGTGCCAGCAGCGCCCCCCAGGGGGCGGACACTGAAGCTTTCTTT
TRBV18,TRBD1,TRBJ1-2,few,CASSRDRDNYGYTF,TGTGCCAGCTCGCGGGACAGGGATAACTATGGCTACACCTTC
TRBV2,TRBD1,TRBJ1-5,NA,CASSGLAGGLNQPQHF,TGTGCCAGCAGTGGGCTCGCAGGGGGACTCAATCAGCCCCAGCATTTT
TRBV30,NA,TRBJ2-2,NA,CAWSASRNTGELFF,TGTGCCTGGAGTGCTTCCAGGAACACCGGGGAGCTGTTTTTT
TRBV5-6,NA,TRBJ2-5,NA,CASSFLAEARVPQYF,TGTGCCAGCAGCTTCTTAGCGGAGGCCCGTGTACCCCAGTACTTC
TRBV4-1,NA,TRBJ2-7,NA,CASSHGPSAYEQYF,TGCGCCAGCAGCCATGGTCCGAGCGCCTACGAGCAGTACTTC
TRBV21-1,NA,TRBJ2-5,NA,CASSKASQETQYF,TGTGCCAGCAGCAAAGCGTCTCAAGAGACCCAGTACTTC
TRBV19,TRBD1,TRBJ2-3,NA,CASSTLQGAGTDTQYF,TGTGCCAGTAGTACTCTCCAGGGGGCGGGCACAGATACGCAGTATTTT
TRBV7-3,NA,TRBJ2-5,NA,CASSLNPGGETQYF,TGTGCCAGCAGCTTAAACCCAGGCGGGGAGACCCAGTACTTC
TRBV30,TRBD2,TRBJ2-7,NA,CAWSAGLAGTYEQYF,TGTGCCTGGAGTGCGGGACTAGCGGGGACCTACGAGCAGTACTTC
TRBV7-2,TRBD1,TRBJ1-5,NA,CASQRTGNQPQHF,TGTGCCAGCCAGAGGACAGGGAATCAGCCCCAGCATTTT
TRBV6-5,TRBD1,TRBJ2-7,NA,CASSYPGTVSYEQYF,TGTGCCAGCAGTTACCCCGGGACAGTCTCCTACGAGCAGTACTTC
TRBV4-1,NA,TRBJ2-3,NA,CASSQGGVGTDTQYF,TGCGCCAGCAGCCAAGGAGGTGTGGGCACAGATACGCAGTATTTT
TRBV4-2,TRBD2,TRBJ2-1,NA,CASSDGLAGHEQFF,TGTGCCAGCAGCGACGGACTAGCGGGCCATGAGCAGTTCTTC
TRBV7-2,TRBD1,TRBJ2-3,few,CASSRDSSTDTQYF,TGTGCCAGCAGCCGGGACAGCAGCACAGATACGCAGTATTTT
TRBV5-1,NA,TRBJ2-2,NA,CASSLGAGGELFF,TGCGCCAGCAGCTTGGGAGCTGGCGGGGAGCTGTTTTTT
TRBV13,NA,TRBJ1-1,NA,CASSARVSTEAFF,TGTGCCAGCAGCGCGCGGGTGAGCACTGAAGCTTTCTTT
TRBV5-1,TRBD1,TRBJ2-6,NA,CASTPQGAGANVLTF,TGCGCCAGCACCCCTCAGGGGGCTGGGGCCAACGTCCTGACTTTC
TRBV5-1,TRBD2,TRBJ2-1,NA,CASSLGGGSSYNEQFF,TGCGCCAGCAGCTTGGGGGGGGGATCTTCCTACAATGAGCAGTTCTTC
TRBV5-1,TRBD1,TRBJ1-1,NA,CASSSQGLGNTEAFF,TGCGCCAGCAGCTCACAGGGGTTGGGGAACACTGAAGCTTTCTTT